This T cell receptor (beta chain) was found in a study of long-term antiretroviral therapy in people with HIV. Whole-study results and caveats: Those clones which expanded before ART made up the dominant part of the repertoire at all time points.

Comment on this clone: Its antigen is still unknown.

Version v3.0 of the immunoSEQ assay was performed at survey level. Here immunoSEQ multiplex PCR was the method, and the copy in TCRdb shows in-frame clones only, minus some. The repertoire consists of tens of thousands of clones, with more than 90% occurring once and the leading ten covering about 2.5%. CDR1 and CDR2 from the germline V gene are SGHAT and FQNNGV. The CDR3 totals 14 residues. Trimming removed 2 bases at V and 2 bases at J, with 8 bases between. At minimum, one pre-ART and two post-ART PBMC samples were obtained from each donor. Until DNA extraction, the samples held between about 0.9-10 million cryopreserved PBMC.

V gene TRBV11-2 combines with J gene TRBJ2-3; D is possibly TRBD1 (5 bases). Sequences were derived from unsorted PBMCs, sampled 3.7 years after starting antiretroviral therapy. The sequence came from a woman aged 50 to 60 with HIV. As DNA, the CDR3 is TGTGCCAGCAGCTTACAGGGATTCACAGATACGCAGTATTTT. It codes for CASSLQGFTDTQYF.